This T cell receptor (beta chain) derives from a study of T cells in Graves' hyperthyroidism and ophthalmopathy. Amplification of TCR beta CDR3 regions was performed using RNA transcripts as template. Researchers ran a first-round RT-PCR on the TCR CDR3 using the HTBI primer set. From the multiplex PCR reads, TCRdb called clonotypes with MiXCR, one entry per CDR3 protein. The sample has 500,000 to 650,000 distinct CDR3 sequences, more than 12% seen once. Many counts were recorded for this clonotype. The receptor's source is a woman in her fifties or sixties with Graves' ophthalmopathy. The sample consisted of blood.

The chain's CDR3 is CASSSGGGVGYGYTF. CDR3 nucleotides: TGTGCCAGCAGCTCCGGGGGGGGCGTTGGGTATGGCTACACCTTC. The chain recombines TRBV7-2 with TRBJ1-2; the D gene is possibly TRBD1 (6 bases). The V end was cut by 4 bases, the J end by 5 bases, with 17 bases between. Per germline, CDR1 SGHTA and CDR2 FQGNSA. CDR3 length equals 15 residues.